The 27 T cell receptor beta chains below were found in one sample sequenced in a study of blood T cell repertoires in COVID-19. The method was immunoSEQ multiplex PCR; TCRdb's version includes in-frame clones alone and lacks a portion of them. The sample holds around 140,000 clones, about 79% seen once. Sequencing input: peripheral blood. The receptors derive from a man between 60 and 75 years old with active or convalescent COVID-19.

Here the CDR3 DNA reads TGTGCCAGCAGCTTAGGGCGGACAGGGCTCTATGGCTACACCTTC. It is translated as CASSLGRTGLYGYTF. The rearrangement joins TRBV7-2 to TRBJ1-2; 8 nucleotides line up with TRBD1. With 1 base clipped from V and 4 bases from J, the junction kept 5 bases outside the gene matches. This CDR3 spans 15 amino acids. Germline loops: CDR1 SGHTA, CDR2 FQGNSA.

This chain joins TRBV7-2 and TRBJ2-3; tentative D call: TRBD2 (5 bases). The CDR3 is 14 residues long. In germline, CDR1 is SGHTA, CDR2 FQGNSA. V gave up 5 bases and J gave up 2 bases, with 11 bases separating them. CDR3 bases: TGTGCCAGCAGCGCAACTAGTCTCACAGATACGCAGTATTTT. This codes for CASSATSLTDTQYF.

The genes are TRBV19 and TRBJ1-3; D is undetermined. The CDR3 is 12 amino acids. The germline gives CDR1 LNHDA, CDR2 SQIVND (reference sequence). The V gene lost 8 bases and the J gene lost 4 bases, with 9 bases spanning the gap. CDR3 amino acids: CASVYRGNTIYF. The CDR3 DNA is TGTGCCAGTGTGTACAGAGGAAACACCATATATTTT.

The chain carries TRBV6-4 and TRBJ2-1; D possibly corresponds to TRBD2 (5 bases). Germline V gene data show CDR1 as MRHNA and CDR2 as SNTAGT. Trimming took off 3 bases at V and 8 bases at J, with 14 bases between the two ends. CDR3 length equals 14 residues. The CDR3 nucleotides are TGTGCCAGCAGTGAACCTCTAGGGAGTCATGAGCAGTTCTTC. Translating it yields CASSEPLGSHEQFF.

V is TRBV29-1 and J is TRBJ2-3; D is unclear. The CDR3 sequence is 12 residues long. V dropped 0 bases and J dropped 3 bases, with 4 bases sitting between them. CDR1 and CDR2 (germline): SQVTM, ANQGSEA. The CDR3 bases are TGCAGCGTTGAAGACTTAACAGATACGCAGTATTTT. This gives the protein CSVEDLTDTQYF.

The rearrangement uses TRBV4-1 and TRBJ1-5, with TRBD1 as a possible D gene (5 bases). The CDR3 length is 15 residues. CDR1 is MGHRA and CDR2 is YSYEKL in the germline V gene. V gave up 0 bases and J gave up 7 bases, with 13 bases separating them. CDR3 amino acids: CASSQDLGGAQPQHF. The CDR3 coding sequence is TGCGCCAGCAGCCAAGATCTCGGAGGGGCACAGCCCCAGCATTTT.

This clone came up once. The chain joins TRBV7-2 to TRBJ1-1; 9 bases line up with TRBD1. Per the germline V gene, CDR1 is SGHTA and CDR2 is FQGNSA. The V segment lost 2 bases and the J segment 9 bases; nucleotides outside the gene matches: 7. The CDR3 contains 14 residues. The CDR3 nucleotides are TGTGCCAGCAGCTTAACTACAGGGGGCGCTAAAGCTTTCTTT. This encodes CASSLTTGGAKAFF.

This chain links TRBV6-5 with TRBJ1-1; D uncertain. V shed 6 bases and J shed 1 base, with 15 bases lying between them. Germline CDR1 and CDR2: MNHEY and SVGAGI. CDR3 size: 15 residues. CDR3 in amino acids: CASRSPSGRNTEAFF. The CDR3 nucleotides are TGTGCCAGCAGATCCCCCTCGGGGAGGAACACTGAAGCTTTCTTT.

The genes are TRBV10-2 and TRBJ2-1; 11 bases fit TRBD2. Germline CDR1 reads WSHSY; CDR2 reads SAAADI. With 11 bases clipped from V and 9 bases from J, the junction kept 12 bases outside the gene matches. The CDR3 is 14 residues long. The CDR3 reads CAAQTSGSSGEQFF. The CDR3 nucleotides are TGCGCCGCCCAAACTAGCGGGAGTAGCGGTGAGCAGTTCTTC.

V gene TRBV9 combines with J gene TRBJ2-3; TRBD1 matches at 7 bases. V shed 2 bases, J shed 8 bases, and the junction held 11 bases outside the gene matches. The V gene's germline CDR1 is SGDLS and CDR2 YYNGEE. The CDR3 runs to 15 residues. The DNA of the CDR3 is TGTGCCAGCAGCGTTGGGACAGAAGTTGGTGGTACGCAGTATTTT. It is translated as CASSVGTEVGGTQYF.

The chain recombines TRBV5-1 with TRBJ1-2; 8 positions match TRBD1. V lost 3 bases to trimming and J lost 5 bases; unmatched junction nucleotides: 6. CDR3 size: 14 residues. Germline V lookup: CDR1 SGHRS, CDR2 YFSETQ. CDR3 nucleotides: TGCGCCAGCAGCTCGAGACAGGGGCGGTATGGCTACACCTTC. The encoded protein is CASSSRQGRYGYTF.

The genes are TRBV6-5 and TRBJ2-7; 7 nucleotides line up with TRBD1. Germline assignment: CDR1 MNHEY and CDR2 SVGAGI. Trimming at V came to 0 bases and at J to 3 bases, leaving 8 bases not matched to a gene. CDR3 length: 16 amino acids. In DNA, the CDR3 is TGTGCCAGCAGTTACTCGGTCCAGGGGGTTGACTACGAGCAGTACGTC. Translated: CASSYSVQGVDYEQYV.

The chain carries TRBV10-3 and TRBJ1-5, with TRBD1 identical over 7 bases. The CDR3 is made up of 15 amino acids. J lost 4 bases, V lost 3 bases, and 6 bases had no gene match. Germline CDR1 and CDR2: ENHRY and SYGVKD. CDR3: CAISDKGAGNQPQHF. The CDR3 coding sequence is TGTGCCATCAGTGATAAGGGGGCAGGAAATCAGCCCCAGCATTTT.

V is TRBV18 and J is TRBJ2-5; no reliable D call. In germline, CDR1 is KGHSH, CDR2 LQKENI. The CDR3 loop spans 13 amino acids. Trimming shortened V by 3 bases and J by 5 bases, and 10 bases separated the two germline ends. CDR3 region: CASSPRNTETQYF. The DNA for the CDR3 is TGTGCCAGCTCACCCAGGAACACCGAGACCCAGTACTTC.

The chain recombines TRBV7-8 with TRBJ2-7; 11 bases align to TRBD2. The CDR3 is 17 residues long. Trimming removed 0 bases from V and 7 bases from J; junction bases left unmatched: 11. Germline V CDR1 and CDR2: SGHVS, FQNEAQ. The DNA of the CDR3 is TGTGCCAGCAGCTTAGCTAGCGGGGGGGCCGAGAGACTAGAGCAGTACTTC. Translated, it gives CASSLASGGAERLEQYF.

This clone was seen a handful of times. The genes are TRBV4-3 and TRBJ1-3; D not resolved. This CDR3 is built from 16 residues. The ends were cut back, 0 bases at V and 2 bases at J, with 11 bases in the middle. Germline values: CDR1 LGHNA, CDR2 YSLEER. CDR3 in amino acids: CASSQDQVATGNTIYF. DNA of the CDR3: TGCGCCAGCAGCCAAGATCAGGTCGCGACTGGAAACACCATATATTTT.

The rearrangement links TRBV18 to TRBJ2-3, with 7 bases aligning to TRBD2. Germline trimming cut 3 bases from V and 7 bases from J; bases unmatched to any gene: 7. The CDR3 contains 14 residues. Per the germline V gene, CDR1 is KGHSH and CDR2 is LQKENI. Here the CDR3 reads CASSPPRGMNTQYF. CDR3 DNA sequence: TGTGCCAGCTCACCTCCGCGGGGGATGAATACGCAGTATTTT.

The V and J genes are TRBV19 and TRBJ2-3; no reliable D call. The CDR3 has 13 amino acids. Germline CDR1 LNHDA, CDR2 SQIVND (reference sequence). V was cut by 6 bases and J by 1 base, with 8 bases left in between. CDR3 DNA sequence: TGTGCCAGTAGGAGACTTGGCACAGATACGCAGTATTTT. This sequence encodes CASRRLGTDTQYF.

V gene TRBV27 combines with J gene TRBJ1-1; D is uncertain. CDR3 length: 13 residues. Germline loops: CDR1 MNHEY, CDR2 SMNVEV (reference sequence). V was cut by 6 bases and J by 1 base, with 9 bases left in between. The CDR3 region is CASSPGSNTEAFF. Here the CDR3 DNA reads TGTGCCAGCAGCCCCGGGTCGAACACTGAAGCTTTCTTT.

This chain connects TRBV20-1 to TRBJ1-2, with D uncertain. CDR1 DFQATT and CDR2 SNEGSKA come from the germline V gene (reference sequence). Trimming removed 3 bases from V and 3 bases from J, with 8 bases in between. CDR3 length equals 12 residues. The CDR3 nucleotides are TGCAGTGCTAGTAGACGGGACTATGGCTACACCTTC. It codes for CSASRRDYGYTF.

CDR3 sequence: CASSWMGQGAAFF. The DNA of the CDR3 is TGTGCCAGCAGCTGGATGGGACAGGGGGCGGCTTTCTTT. The chain recombines TRBV5-6 with TRBJ1-1, with 12 bases that match TRBD1. The J segment lost 11 bases and the V segment lost 3 bases, leaving 5 bases of the junction unmatched. The germline CDR1 and CDR2 sequences are SGHDT and YYEEEE. This CDR3 spans 13 amino acids.

CDR3: CASSMRRGRYNEQFF. In DNA form, the CDR3 reads TGTGCCAGTAGTATGCGGAGGGGGCGGTACAATGAGCAGTTCTTC. The chain uses TRBV19 and TRBJ2-1; D perhaps matches TRBD1 (7 bases). The CDR3 spans 15 residues. Trimming left V 3 bases short and J 4 bases short, with 13 bases between. CDR1 is LNHDA and CDR2 is SQIVND in the germline V gene (reference sequence).

This clone was recorded once. The genes are TRBV13 and TRBJ2-3; unclear D gene. The V end was cut by 1 base, the J end by 4 bases, with 6 bases between. Germline values: CDR1 PRHDT, CDR2 FYEKMQ (reference sequence). This CDR3 spans 13 amino acids. The CDR3 DNA reads TGTGCCAGCAGCTTAGTTGCGGCAGATACGCAGTATTTT. It translates to CASSLVAADTQYF.

This clone was picked up a small number of times. The chain links TRBV19 to TRBJ2-3, with TRBD2 as a possible D gene (6 bases). Per germline, CDR1 LNHDA and CDR2 SQIVND (reference sequence). V dropped 3 bases and J dropped 6 bases, with 16 bases sitting between them. The CDR3 consists of 15 residues. The CDR3, as DNA: TGTGCCAGTAGTATGACGAGCGGGCTCTGGGATACGCAGTATTTT. Its protein product is CASSMTSGLWDTQYF.

This clone showed up just a few times. In nucleotides, the CDR3 is TGTGCCAGCAGTGAAGACAGGGTCGGCGGAAACACCATATATTTT. This codes for CASSEDRVGGNTIYF. This chain joins TRBV25-1 and TRBJ1-3, with 7 positions matching TRBD1. Germline V gene data show CDR1 as MGHDK and CDR2 as SYGVNS. The CDR3 consists of 15 residues. V lost 2 bases, J lost 4 bases, and 5 bases stayed unmatched.

The rearrangement uses TRBV25-1 and TRBJ1-2; D uncertain. V dropped 6 bases and J dropped 5 bases, with 7 bases sitting between them. The CDR3 totals 11 residues. The germline CDR1 and CDR2 sequences are MGHDK and SYGVNS. CDR3 in amino acids: CASRATYGYTF. The CDR3 DNA sequence: TGTGCCAGCAGAGCGACTTATGGCTACACCTTC.

The chain recombines TRBV15 with TRBJ1-1; 8 bases fit TRBD1. Germline V lookup: CDR1 LNHNV, CDR2 YYDKDF (reference sequence). V was clipped by 1 base and J by 0 bases; unmatched bases: 4. This CDR3 has 16 amino acids. CDR3 in DNA: TGTGCCACCAGCAGAGGACAGGGGAGTTTGAACACTGAAGCTTTCTTT. Its translation: CATSRGQGSLNTEAFF.